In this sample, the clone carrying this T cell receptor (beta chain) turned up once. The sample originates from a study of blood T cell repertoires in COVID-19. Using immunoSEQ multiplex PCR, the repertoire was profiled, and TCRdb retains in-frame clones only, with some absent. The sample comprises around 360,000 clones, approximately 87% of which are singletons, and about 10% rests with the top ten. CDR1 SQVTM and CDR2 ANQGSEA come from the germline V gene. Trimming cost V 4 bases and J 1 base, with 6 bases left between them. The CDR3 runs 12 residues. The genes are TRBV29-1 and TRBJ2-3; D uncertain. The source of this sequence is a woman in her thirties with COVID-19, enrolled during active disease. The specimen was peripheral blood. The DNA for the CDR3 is TGCAGCGTTGGTCCGGGCACAGATACGCAGTATTTT. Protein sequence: CSVGPGTDTQYF.